The entry below gives a single T cell receptor beta chain sequence along with its context. The target antigen is unknown. This sample is part of a study of persistence of HIV-infected CD4 T cells. The libraries were made with immunoSEQ version 4 in survey mode. The repertoire was sequenced with immunoSEQ multiplex PCR; TCRdb's copy has only in-frame clones and lacks some. In the table there are tens of thousands of clones, 82% of which are singletons. The stimulus was an HIV-1 Gag 15-mer peptide pool, roughly 1 ug/peptide/mL. Sorted nonresponding memory CD4+ T cells were CD40L-negative, CD69-negative, CD45RO-high. The receptor was isolated from an adult woman with HIV who was CMV-seropositive. This specimen was CD4+ T cells sorted from PBMCs after roughly 17-hour stimulation, taken from a patient who received antiretroviral therapy.

CDR3 sequence reads: CASSIGQLNTEAFF. The CDR3 nucleotides are TGTGCCAGTAGTATAGGACAGTTGAACACTGAAGCTTTCTTT. The chain carries TRBV19 and TRBJ1-1; possibly TRBD1 for D (5 bases). Germline CDR1 reads LNHDA; CDR2 reads SQIVND (reference sequence). V lost 1 base and J lost 0, with 6 bases in between. This CDR3 has 14 residues.